The 3 T cell receptor beta chains below were found in one sample sequenced in a study of blood T cells in healthy people across ages. Next came a second PCR, run for about 7 to 12 cycles, which used a sample-barcoded 5' primer along with a J-beta primer mix. TCRdb processed the 5' RACE reads anew with MiXCR; each CDR3 protein has one entry. The repertoire consists of more than 750,000 distinct CDR3 sequences, with about 27% occurring once and the leading ten covering around 9.6%. Another study also made use of these data, one on T cells of mothers and their children.

Material for sequencing was blood. These receptors originate from a woman between 35 and 50 years old in good health.

This clonotype was picked up a small number of times. This chain joins TRBV20-1 and TRBJ1-1, with a weak D call TRBD1 (5 bases). The germline V gene encodes CDR1 DFQATT and CDR2 SNEGSKA (reference sequence). The CDR3 length is 14 residues. V gave up 8 bases and J gave up 1 base, with 17 bases separating them. The CDR3 nucleotides are TGCAGTCCTATGGGGGGGGTTCGGAACACTGAAGCTTTCTTT. It codes for CSPMGGVRNTEAFF.

The V and J genes are TRBV7-2 and TRBJ2-3; tentative D call: TRBD1 (6 bases). V lost 4 bases and J lost 5, with 16 bases in between. CDR3 length: 15 residues. CDR1 SGHTA and CDR2 FQGNSA come from the germline V gene. CDR3: CASSSFPGTKDTQYF. DNA of the CDR3: TGTGCCAGCAGCTCCTTCCCCGGGACAAAAGATACGCAGTATTTT.

The table lists this clonotype with a few counts. The genes are TRBV12-3 or TRBV12-4 and TRBJ1-4; D is unclear. The V end was cut by 6 bases, the J end by 8 bases, with 16 bases between. CDR3 length: 14 residues. Here the CDR3 reads CASRLGSSGEKLFF. CDR3 DNA: TGTGCCAGCAGACTTGGGAGTTCGGGCGAAAAACTGTTTTTT.